This T cell receptor (beta chain) was sequenced for a study of blood T cell repertoires in COVID-19. On the study more broadly: Specimens from acute and convalescent COVID-19 originated in the United States, Italy and Spain.

V was pared by 4 bases and J by 0 bases, with 2 bases of the junction left unmatched. Per the germline V gene, CDR1 is MNHEY and CDR2 is SVGEGT. This CDR3 spans 15 amino acids. Using immunoSEQ multiplex PCR, the repertoire was profiled, and TCRdb retains in-frame clones only, with some absent. The sample holds 220,000 or so clones, roughly 92% seen once. Sequencing was performed on peripheral blood. This chain joins TRBV6-2 or TRBV6-3 and TRBJ2-2; 7 bases are a match to TRBD2. The TCR was taken from a man in his fifties or sixties with COVID-19, enrolled during active disease. The CDR3 sequence: CASSWLAANTGELFF. CDR3 DNA: TGTGCCAGCAGTTGGCTAGCGGCGAACACCGGGGAGCTGTTTTTT.